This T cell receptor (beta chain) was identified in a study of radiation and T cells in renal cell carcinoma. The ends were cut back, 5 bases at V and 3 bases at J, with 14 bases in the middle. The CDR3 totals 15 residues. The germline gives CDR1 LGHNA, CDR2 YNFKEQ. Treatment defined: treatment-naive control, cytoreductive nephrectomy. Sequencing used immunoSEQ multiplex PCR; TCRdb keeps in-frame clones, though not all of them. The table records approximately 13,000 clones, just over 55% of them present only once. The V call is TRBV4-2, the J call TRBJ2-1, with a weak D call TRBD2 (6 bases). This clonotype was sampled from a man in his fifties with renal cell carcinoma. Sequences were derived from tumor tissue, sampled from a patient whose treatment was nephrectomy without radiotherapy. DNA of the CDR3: TGTGCCAGCAGCGCCCCGGGGGACCTCTACAATGAGCAGTTCTTC. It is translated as CASSAPGDLYNEQFF.